This entry concerns a single TCR gamma chain. The target of this receptor is not known. A far larger clone is one nucleotide away, so this likely arose from a read error. In the same sample, other DNA sequences code for this CDR3. Compared with germline, V lacks 1 base and J lacks 10 bases; bases without a gene match: 4. CDR1 and CDR2 were assigned from the germline V gene (reference sequence) as GITISATS and ISYDGTV. There are 11 amino acids in the CDR3, from cysteine to phenylalanine inclusive. Just the 33-base CDR3 DNA is kept, in frame starting at base 1. These data are taken from a study of human gamma delta and Vdelta1 T cells (dated by TCRdb to between 2018 and 2020). Turning to the overall study: Delta One T cells, Vd1+ gamma-delta T cells, were investigated in the study as cytotoxic effectors against acute myeloid leukemia.

To prepare the library, PCR was applied. Instrument used: Illumina MiSeq. TCRdb reanalyzed the public reads with the CATT caller, and identical DNA sequences were merged afterwards. In this sample the table shows several hundred gamma-chain clones, approximately 3.7% of which occur a single time. Of the sample, less than 70% falls within the top ten clones. Specimen: naive CD27+ Vdelta1 gamma-delta T cells from blood. The sequence joins TRGV9 to TRGJ1 or TRGJ2. The sequence derives from a human donor in good health. The DNA sequence is as follows: TGTGCCTTGTGGGAGGTAGGCAAGAAACTCTTT. This translates into CALWEVGKKLF.